This TCR beta chain was recovered during a study of blood T cell repertoires in COVID-19. Study-level information: Samples came from the United States, Italy and Spain, spanning acute and convalescent COVID-19. T cells, B-cell-depleted T cells, or PBMCs supplied cDNA or gDNA.

From germline, CDR1 is LNHDA and CDR2 SQIVND (reference sequence). The ends were cut back, 6 bases at V and 2 bases at J, with 14 bases in the middle. This CDR3 has 15 amino acids. TCRdb's copy holds only in-frame clones and misses some; the assay was immunoSEQ multiplex PCR. The data show over 150,000 clones, 85% to 90% seen once. This receptor was identified in a man between 65 and 85 years old with active or convalescent COVID-19. What was sequenced was peripheral blood. This chain connects TRBV19 to TRBJ1-5; tentatively, D is TRBD1 (5 bases). DNA for the CDR3: TGTGCCAGTAGCTCCCAGGGAAAAGGCAATCAGCCCCAGCATTTT. Its translation: CASSSQGKGNQPQHF.